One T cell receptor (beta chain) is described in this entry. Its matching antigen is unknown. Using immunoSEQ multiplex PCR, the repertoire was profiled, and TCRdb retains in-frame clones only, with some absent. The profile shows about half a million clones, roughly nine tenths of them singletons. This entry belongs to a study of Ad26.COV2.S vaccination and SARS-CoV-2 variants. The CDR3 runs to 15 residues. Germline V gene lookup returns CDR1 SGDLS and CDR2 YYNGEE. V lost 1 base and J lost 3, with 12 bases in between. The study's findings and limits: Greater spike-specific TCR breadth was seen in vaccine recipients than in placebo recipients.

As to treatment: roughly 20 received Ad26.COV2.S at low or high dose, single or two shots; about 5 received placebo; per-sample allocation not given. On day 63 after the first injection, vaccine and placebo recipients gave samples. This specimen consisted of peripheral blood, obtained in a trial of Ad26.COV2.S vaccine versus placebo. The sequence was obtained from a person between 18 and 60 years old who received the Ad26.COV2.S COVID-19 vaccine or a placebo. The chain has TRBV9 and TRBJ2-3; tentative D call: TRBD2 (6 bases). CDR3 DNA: TGTGCCAGCAGCGTAATGGGGACTGGGACAGATACGCAGTATTTT. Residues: CASSVMGTGTDTQYF.